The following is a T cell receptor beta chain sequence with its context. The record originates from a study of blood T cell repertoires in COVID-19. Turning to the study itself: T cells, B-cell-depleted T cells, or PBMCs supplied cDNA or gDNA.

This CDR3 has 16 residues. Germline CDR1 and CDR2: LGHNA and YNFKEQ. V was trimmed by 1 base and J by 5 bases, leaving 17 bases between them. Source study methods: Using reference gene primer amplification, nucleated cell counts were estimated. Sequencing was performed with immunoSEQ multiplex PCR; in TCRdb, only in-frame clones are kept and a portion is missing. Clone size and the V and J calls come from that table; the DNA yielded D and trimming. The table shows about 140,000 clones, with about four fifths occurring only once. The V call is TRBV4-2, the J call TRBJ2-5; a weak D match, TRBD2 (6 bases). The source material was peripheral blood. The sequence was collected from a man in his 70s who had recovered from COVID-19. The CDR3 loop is CASSQGSGLSLETQYF. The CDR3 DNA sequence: TGTGCCAGCAGCCAAGGATCGGGACTTTCCTTGGAGACCCAGTACTTC.